Below, one T cell receptor (beta chain) is given with its context. Its target antigen remains unknown. No per-base quality is available; no much larger clone lies one base away. These data are taken from a study of technical replicates of blood from several donors (dated by TCRdb to 2016 to 2017). The germline V gene (reference sequence) supplies CDR1 MNHNY and CDR2 SVGAGI. From the cysteine up to the phenylalanine, the CDR3 has a length of 14 residues. The only DNA kept is the CDR3, 42 bases in frame from the first base. Relative to germline, V is 2 bases shorter and J is 2 bases shorter, with 8 bases between their ends. The method behind the library was the immunoSEQ multiplex PCR assay. TCRdb mirrors the immuneACCESS table, restricted to in-frame sequences. Some clones are absent from its copies; in checked studies, under half trace to an unresolved V gene, and the reason for the others is unknown. The sample table contains 65,000 to 80,000 clones; only one count was recorded for 95% of them. The ten most abundant clones make up roughly 0.25% of the sample.

Recombination connected TRBV6-6 to TRBJ2-3, with the D gene not clear enough to name. The source is a human donor in good health. The sample comprised T cells isolated from PBMCs. Here the CDR3 is given as CASSYGPNTDTQYF. Read as DNA, the sequence is TGTGCCAGCAGTTACGGGCCTAACACAGATACGCAGTATTTT.